These 15 T cell receptor beta chains were sequenced from one sample in a study. A single record per CDR3 protein comes from TCRdb applying MiXCR to the RT-PCR reads. The sample shows about 680,000 distinct CDR3 sequences, more than 13% of them seen only once. The sequenced sample consisted of memory CD4+ T cells from blood. The receptors shown here come from a female donor in good health, serving as a healthy control.

This clonotype has just a few counts. The CDR3 nucleotides are TGCAGTGCTAGAGACCCGGGGGAAAATGGCTACACCTTC. Translation: CSARDPGENGYTF. The chain employs TRBV20-1 and TRBJ1-2; D possibly corresponds to TRBD1 (5 bases). Looked up from germline, CDR1 is DFQATT and CDR2 is SNEGSKA (reference sequence). This CDR3 contains 13 residues. Trimming removed 0 bases from V and 6 bases from J, with 11 bases in between.

The chain is built from TRBV4-2 and TRBJ2-2; 7 nucleotides align to TRBD2. The length of the CDR3 is 18 residues. Looked up from germline, CDR1 is LGHNA and CDR2 is YNFKEQ. The junction had 13 bases not matched to a gene; V was cut back by 0 bases and J by 6 bases. DNA for the CDR3: TGTGCCAGCAGCCAAGATCCCCCCTCTAGCGGAGGAGCCGGGGAGCTGTTTTTT. Translation gives CASSQDPPSSGGAGELFF.

This clonotype has only a few counts. The chain carries TRBV7-2 and TRBJ1-1, with 8 bases matching TRBD1. Trimming took 2 bases from V and 11 from J; bases not matched to a gene: 7. The CDR3 length is 13 residues. Germline loops: CDR1 SGHTA, CDR2 FQGNSA. The CDR3 spells CASSLMQGADAFF. CDR3 coding DNA: TGTGCCAGCAGCTTAATGCAGGGGGCAGATGCTTTCTTT.

This clonotype was counted at least ten times. The chain joins TRBV5-6 to TRBJ2-3; 10 bases agree with TRBD2. The CDR3 consists of 15 residues. The ends lost 1 base at V and 6 bases at J; junction bases unmatched: 5. Germline loops: CDR1 SGHDT, CDR2 YYEEEE. The CDR3: CASSLRAGGPDTQYF. CDR3 DNA: TGTGCCAGCAGCTTGAGAGCGGGAGGGCCTGATACGCAGTATTTT.

The chain uses TRBV4-1 and TRBJ1-2, with TRBD1 as a possible D gene (5 bases). This CDR3 contains 15 residues. CDR1 is MGHRA, CDR2 YSYEKL, per germline. V was cut by 4 bases and J by 1 base, with 13 bases left in between. CDR3 residues: CASSPQGRGNYGYTF. CDR3 in DNA: TGCGCCAGCAGCCCCCAGGGTAGGGGTAACTATGGCTACACCTTC.

This clonotype was found a few times. V usage is TRBV5-1 and J usage is TRBJ2-5, with 7 bases aligning to TRBD2. Germline trimming cut 3 bases from V and 1 base from J; bases unmatched to any gene: 6. Germline V gives CDR1 SGHRS, CDR2 YFSETQ. This CDR3 is 15 amino acids long. The CDR3 sequence is CASSSVAGAQETQYF. CDR3 nucleotide sequence: TGCGCCAGCAGCTCCGTAGCGGGCGCCCAAGAGACCCAGTACTTC.

This clonotype was counted only a few times. The chain recombines TRBV5-1 with TRBJ1-1; D is ambiguous. The CDR3 covers 13 residues. Germline V gene lookup returns CDR1 SGHRS and CDR2 YFSETQ. Between the trimmed V and J ends, which lost 6 bases and 0 bases, there was a span of 9 bases. The CDR3 nucleotides read TGCGCCAGCACCGAGACCATGAACACTGAAGCTTTCTTT. It yields the protein CASTETMNTEAFF.

The genes are TRBV4-3 and TRBJ2-7; D is possibly TRBD2 (5 bases). V shed 4 bases and J shed 3 bases, with 16 bases lying between them. The germline gives CDR1 LGHNA, CDR2 YSLEER. The CDR3 is made up of 15 amino acids. CDR3 DNA sequence: TGCGCCAGCAGCCGCACGGTAGGGAGTTACTACGAGCAGTACTTC. Protein product: CASSRTVGSYYEQYF.

Comment on this clonotype: A junction end diverges from the germline sequence, so it may reflect a read error. In DNA form, the CDR3 reads TGTGCCAGCAGTCCCGCGGGACAGAACACTGAATCTTTCTTT. The encoded protein is CASSPAGQNTESFF. The rearrangement links TRBV12-3 or TRBV12-4 to TRBJ1-1; 7 bases line up with TRBD1. The CDR3 is 14 residues long.

This clonotype has ten or more counts. This rearrangement joins TRBV6-6 to TRBJ2-5; perhaps TRBD2 as D (7 bases). From germline, CDR1 is MNHNY and CDR2 SVGAGI (reference sequence). V was trimmed by 6 bases and J by 1 base, leaving 12 bases between them. The CDR3 is made up of 14 amino acids. The CDR3 DNA reads as TGTGCCAGCAGGGGAGGGGGGACCCAAGAGACCCAGTACTTC. Its protein product is CASRGGGTQETQYF.

The chain employs TRBV6-2 or TRBV6-3 and TRBJ1-1, with TRBD1 as a possible D gene (5 bases). The V gene's germline CDR1 is MNHEY and CDR2 SVGEGT. Deletions cut 4 bases from V and 13 bases from J, with 19 bases between. The CDR3 spans 13 residues. The CDR3 nucleotides read TGTGCCAGCAGTTCGCCGACAGCCCGTTTCGGTTTCTTT. It specifies CASSSPTARFGFF.

This clonotype was counted between two and nine times. Written as DNA, the CDR3 is TGCGCCAGCAGCCAAGAGGGCGAGGGGAACACTGAAGCTTTCTTT. Its protein product is CASSQEGEGNTEAFF. This chain links TRBV4-3 with TRBJ1-1; D is uncertain. This CDR3 is 15 amino acids long. Germline V gene lookup returns CDR1 LGHNA and CDR2 YSLEER. Trimming stripped 0 bases from V and 1 base from J, with 9 bases between.

This clonotype was detected many times. The chain uses TRBV20-1 and TRBJ2-1; TRBD2 agrees at 13 bases. CDR3 length equals 16 residues. Germline CDR1 is DFQATT and CDR2 is SNEGSKA (reference sequence). Trimming took 5 bases from V and 8 from J; bases not matched to a gene: 12. For the CDR3, the DNA is TGCAGTGCTGCTCCCTCCGGGACTAGCGGGACCCATGAGCAGTTCTTC. This encodes CSAAPSGTSGTHEQFF.

This clonotype turned up a few times. V usage is TRBV12-3 or TRBV12-4 and J usage is TRBJ1-6; 10 bases are a match to TRBD1. V trimming: 6 bases; J trimming: 9 bases; junction bases outside the gene matches: 8. The CDR3 has 15 residues. The DNA of the CDR3 is TGTGCCAGCAGACTCGCGGGACAGGGGATTTCACCCCTCCACTTT. It yields the protein CASRLAGQGISPLHF.

This clonotype was counted many times. This sequence joins TRBV12-3 or TRBV12-4 and TRBJ1-5; 9 nucleotides align to TRBD1. V was clipped by 5 bases and J by 7 bases; unmatched bases: 6. The CDR3 is 14 amino acids. The CDR3 coding sequence is TGTGCCAGCAGTCCCGGACAGGGGCGCCAGCCCCAGCATTTT. Encoded protein: CASSPGQGRQPQHF.